This T cell receptor (beta chain) was observed in a study of CD8+ T cells in alopecia areata (dated by TCRdb to 2017 to 2018). In the study overall: The treated patients took part in an open-label pilot trial in which moderate-to-severe alopecia areata was treated with oral tofacitinib at 5 to 10 mg twice daily. Tofacitinib was administered for 6 to 18 months, and 6 months of follow-up off drug were then conducted to assess delayed response and recurrence. The SALT score, which quantifies the percentage of affected scalp surface area, was used to measure disease severity in treated patients. The study used high-throughput TCRbeta sequencing to examine T cell clonal expansion in alopecia areata, in both the C3H/HeJ mouse model and human patients. In humans, TCRbeta sequencing was performed on scalp tissue and on sorted CD4+ and CD8+ peripheral blood T cells from healthy controls and from patients with patchy or totalis/universalis alopecia areata. Patients on tofacitinib were biopsied at baseline and after 4 and 24 weeks of treatment, and several of the patients also had a later scalp biopsy. Clonality in the scalp was compared among normal scalp (n=4), patchy alopecia areata scalp (n=8), and alopecia totalis/universalis scalp (n=8). RNA came from the PAXgene miRNA kit for fixed scalp, the miRNeasy kit for PBMCs, and the RNeasy kit for mouse skin. TCRbeta CDR3 regions were amplified by immunoSEQ multiplex PCR using 35 Vbeta forward and 13 Jbeta reverse primers. Paper-wide results and their limitations: Unlike mouse skin, where gammadelta T cells dominate, normal human skin contains resident alphabeta T cells that get sequenced too, which complicates analysis of the scalp TCR repertoire. The treated cohort was small, with a single nonresponder, so links between baseline CD8+ expansion and response need larger studies. During tofacitinib treatment, many expanded lesional clones stuck around in both scalp and blood, and this persistence may partly explain why relapse happens after treatment is stopped. Compared with normal scalp, lesional scalp had higher clonality and more expanded CD8+ clones, particularly in alopecia totalis/universalis, a pattern that suggests antigenic drive. Tofacitinib significantly lowered scalp clonality and the number of expanded CD8+ clones among the top 100 scalp clones. Shared TCR sequences between patients were less evident than in mice, which may be partly attributable to HLA diversity in the patient population.

Interpreted using the paper, the treatment or condition label stands for: oral pan-JAK inhibitor, 5-10 mg twice daily. Peripheral blood and lesional scalp punch biopsies were obtained from patients with alopecia areata. After PBMCs were isolated by density centrifugation and stained for CD3, CD4 and CD8, a FACSAria was used to sort CD4+ and CD8+ T cells. Library preparation employed the immunoSEQ multiplex PCR assay. To provide template for TCR sequencing, every sample had RNA extracted and reverse transcribed into cDNA. SuperScript III was used to make first-strand cDNA, primed with a 2:1 mix of oligo-dT and random hexamers. A synthetic immune receptor repertoire was used to measure amplification bias, and any remaining bias was corrected computationally. Turning to the authors' computational methods: Raw reads were preprocessed for error removal, and CDR3 was defined according to IMGT conventions as running from the conserved cysteine to phenylalanine. Clonality was computed as 1 minus the Shannon entropy, with the entropy normalized by log2 of the number of productive unique TCRs. Whether each scalp clone was CD4 or CD8 was inferred by checking scalp TCRbeta sequences against the CD4 and CD8 repertoires from sorted blood. TCRdb's version of the immuneACCESS table is confined to in-frame rearrangements and falls short of the full clone set. An unresolved V gene accounts for under half of the shortfall where checked; the remainder is of unknown origin. V, J and clone size reflect that table, while D and trimming were determined from the DNA. The sample table lists 85,000 to 95,000 clones, 60% to 80% of them with a count of one. Around 15% of the sample is held by the ten biggest clonotypes.

To note about this clone: Its antigen remains undetermined. The record has no base qualities; no much larger clone is one base away.

The CDR3 holds 16 amino acids from the cysteine to the phenylalanine. Just CDR3 DNA is preserved here, 48 bases in frame from base 1. V is clipped by 2 bases and J by 3 bases, and the sequence between their germline boundaries is 16 bases long. The germline V gene provides CDR1 SGHDT and CDR2 YYEEEE. The sequence derives from a human donor with alopecia areata. The sequence is built from TRBV5-6 and TRBJ2-3; the D segment could be TRBD2, given 6 matching bases. The sequencing here drew on CD8+ T cells sorted from blood, taken at roughly week 45, from a patient treated with tofacitinib. Here the CDR3 is given as CASSFEPAGLTDTQYF. The nucleotide sequence reads TGTGCCAGCAGCTTCGAACCGGCGGGGTTAACAGATACGCAGTATTTT.